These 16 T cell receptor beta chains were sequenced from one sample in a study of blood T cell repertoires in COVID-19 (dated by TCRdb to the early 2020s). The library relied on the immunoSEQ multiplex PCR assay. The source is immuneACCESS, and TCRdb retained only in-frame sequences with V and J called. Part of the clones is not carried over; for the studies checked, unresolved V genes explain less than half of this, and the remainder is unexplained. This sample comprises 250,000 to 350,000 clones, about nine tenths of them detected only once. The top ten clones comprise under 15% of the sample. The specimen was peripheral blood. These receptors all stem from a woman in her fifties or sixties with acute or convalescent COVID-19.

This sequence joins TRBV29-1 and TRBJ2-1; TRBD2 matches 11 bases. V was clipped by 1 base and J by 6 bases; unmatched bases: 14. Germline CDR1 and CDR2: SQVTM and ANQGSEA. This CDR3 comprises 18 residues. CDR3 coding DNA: TGCAGCGTTGAAGGTACTCCGTTACTAGCGGGAGTTGTCAATGAGCAGTTCTTC. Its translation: CSVEGTPLLAGVVNEQFF.

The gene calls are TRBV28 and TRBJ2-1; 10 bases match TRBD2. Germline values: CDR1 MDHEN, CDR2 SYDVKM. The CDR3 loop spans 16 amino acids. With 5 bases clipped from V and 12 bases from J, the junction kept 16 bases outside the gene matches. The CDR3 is CASSPLAGVRGGAQFF. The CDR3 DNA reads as TGTGCCAGCAGTCCCCTAGCGGGGGTCCGCGGAGGAGCGCAGTTCTTC. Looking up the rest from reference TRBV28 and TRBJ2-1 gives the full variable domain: DVKVTQSSRYLVKRTGEKVFLECVQDMDHENMFWYRQDPGLGLRLIYFSYDVKMKEKGDIPEGYSVSREKKERFSLILESASTNQTSMYLCASSPLAGVRGGAQFFGPGTRLTVL.

The CDR3 region has the DNA TGTGCCAGCAGTTCGCCCCGGGACTACTACAATGAGCAGTTCTTC. Protein product: CASSSPRDYYNEQFF. The chain has TRBV28 and TRBJ2-1, with 7 bases identical to TRBD2. CDR3 length: 15 residues. Germline V CDR1 and CDR2: MDHEN, SYDVKM. J was trimmed by 3 bases and V by 4 bases; bases with no gene match: 6.

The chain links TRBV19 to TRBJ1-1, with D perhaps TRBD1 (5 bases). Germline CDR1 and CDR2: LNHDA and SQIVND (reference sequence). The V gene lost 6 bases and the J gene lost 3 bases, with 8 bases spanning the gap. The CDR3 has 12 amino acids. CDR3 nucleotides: TGTGCCAGTAGCAGGGATCACACTGAAGCTTTCTTT. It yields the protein CASSRDHTEAFF.

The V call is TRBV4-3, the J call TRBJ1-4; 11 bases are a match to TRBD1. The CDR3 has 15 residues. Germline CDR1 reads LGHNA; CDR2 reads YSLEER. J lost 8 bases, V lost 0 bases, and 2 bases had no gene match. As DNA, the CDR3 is TGCGCCAGCAGCCAAGATGGGACAGGGGGGGAAAAACTGTTTTTT. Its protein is CASSQDGTGGEKLFF.

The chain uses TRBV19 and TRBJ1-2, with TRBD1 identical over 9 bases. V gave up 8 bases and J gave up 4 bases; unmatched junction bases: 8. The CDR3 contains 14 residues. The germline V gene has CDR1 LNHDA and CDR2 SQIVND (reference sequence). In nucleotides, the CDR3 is TGTGCCAGTCTACAACAGGGGGCGAGCTATGGCTACACCTTC. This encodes CASLQQGASYGYTF.

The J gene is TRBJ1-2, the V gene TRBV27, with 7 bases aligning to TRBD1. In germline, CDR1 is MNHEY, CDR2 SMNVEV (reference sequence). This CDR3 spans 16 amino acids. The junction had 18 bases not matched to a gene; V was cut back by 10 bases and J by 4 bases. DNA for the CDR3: TGTGCCACCGCAATCCGGGACAGCTTTGGGGGCTATGGCTACACCTTC. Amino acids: CATAIRDSFGGYGYTF.

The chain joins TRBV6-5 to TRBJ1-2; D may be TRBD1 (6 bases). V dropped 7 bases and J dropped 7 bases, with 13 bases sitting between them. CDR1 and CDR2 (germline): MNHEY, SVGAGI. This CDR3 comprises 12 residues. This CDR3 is CASTSNRAGYTF. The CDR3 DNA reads TGTGCCAGCACCTCGAACAGGGCTGGCTACACCTTC.

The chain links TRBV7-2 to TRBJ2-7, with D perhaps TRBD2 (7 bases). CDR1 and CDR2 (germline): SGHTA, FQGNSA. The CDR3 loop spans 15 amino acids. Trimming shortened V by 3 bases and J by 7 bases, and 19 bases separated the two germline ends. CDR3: CASSFGSSGGWEQYF. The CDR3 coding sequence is TGTGCCAGCAGCTTCGGTTCTTCGGGGGGCTGGGAGCAGTACTTC.

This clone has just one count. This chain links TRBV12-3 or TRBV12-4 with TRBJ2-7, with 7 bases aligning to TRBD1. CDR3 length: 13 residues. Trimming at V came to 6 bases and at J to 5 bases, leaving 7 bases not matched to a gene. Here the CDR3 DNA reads TGTGCCAGCAGCCCTGACAGGGCGCACGAGCAGTACTTC. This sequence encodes CASSPDRAHEQYF.

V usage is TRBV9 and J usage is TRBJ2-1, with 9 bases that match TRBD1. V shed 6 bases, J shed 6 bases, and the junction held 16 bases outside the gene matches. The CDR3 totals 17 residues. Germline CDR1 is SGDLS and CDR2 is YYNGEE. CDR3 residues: CASIPDRGRSPCNEQFF. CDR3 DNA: TGTGCCAGCATTCCCGACAGGGGGAGATCCCCTTGCAATGAGCAGTTCTTC.

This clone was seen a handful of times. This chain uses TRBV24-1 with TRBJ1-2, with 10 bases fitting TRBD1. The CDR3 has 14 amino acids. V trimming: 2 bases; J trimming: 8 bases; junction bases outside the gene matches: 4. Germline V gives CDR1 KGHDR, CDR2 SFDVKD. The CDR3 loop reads CATSDWGDRGGYTF. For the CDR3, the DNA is TGTGCCACCAGTGATTGGGGGGACAGGGGCGGCTACACCTTC.

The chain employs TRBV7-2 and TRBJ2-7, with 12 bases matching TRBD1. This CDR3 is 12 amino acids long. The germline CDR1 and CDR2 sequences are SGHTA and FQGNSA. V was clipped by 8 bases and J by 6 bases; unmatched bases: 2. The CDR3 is CASGTGGGEQYF. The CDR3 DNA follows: TGTGCCAGCGGGACAGGGGGCGGCGAGCAGTACTTC.

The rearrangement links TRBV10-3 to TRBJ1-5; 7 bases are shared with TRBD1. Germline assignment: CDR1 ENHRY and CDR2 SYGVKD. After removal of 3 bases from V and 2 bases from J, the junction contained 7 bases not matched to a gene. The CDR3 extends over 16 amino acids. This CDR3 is CAISEAGGRGNQPQHF. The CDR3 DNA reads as TGTGCCATCAGTGAAGCAGGGGGGAGAGGCAATCAGCCCCAGCATTTT.

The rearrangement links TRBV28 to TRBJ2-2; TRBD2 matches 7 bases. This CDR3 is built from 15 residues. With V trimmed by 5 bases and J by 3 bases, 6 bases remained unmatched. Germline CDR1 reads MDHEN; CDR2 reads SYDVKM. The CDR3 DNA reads TGTGCCAGCAGTAAAGCGGGACTATACACCGGGGAGCTGTTTTTT. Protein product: CASSKAGLYTGELFF.

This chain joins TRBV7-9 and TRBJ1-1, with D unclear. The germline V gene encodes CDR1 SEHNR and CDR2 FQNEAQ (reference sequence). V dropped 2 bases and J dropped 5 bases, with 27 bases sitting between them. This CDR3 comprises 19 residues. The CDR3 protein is CASSLFPYGLSRSYTEAFF. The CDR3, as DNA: TGTGCCAGCAGCTTATTCCCTTATGGATTGTCGAGGTCATATACTGAAGCTTTCTTT.